This T cell receptor (beta chain) was obtained from a study of immune evolution from preneoplasia to lung adenocarcinoma. At the level of the study: HLA loss of heterozygosity: around 6.5% AIS, about 15% MIA, around 33% ADC, none AAH.

CDR1 is MGHRA, CDR2 YSYEKL, per germline. The length of the CDR3 is 18 residues. The V gene lost 0 bases and the J gene lost 0 bases, with 14 bases spanning the gap. The assay was immunoSEQ multiplex PCR, and TCRdb's table has in-frame clones only and misses some. The table records around 4,600 clones, about three quarters of them present only once. Material for sequencing was FFPE minimally invasive lung adenocarcinoma tissue. This chain links TRBV4-1 with TRBJ1-4; D is possibly TRBD1 (5 bases). This clonotype was sampled from a person between 60 and 79 years old with lung adenocarcinoma. CDR3 region: CASSQDRGRAATNEKLFF. CDR3 sequence (DNA): TGCGCCAGCAGCCAAGATCGAGGCAGGGCCGCAACTAATGAAAAACTGTTTTTT.